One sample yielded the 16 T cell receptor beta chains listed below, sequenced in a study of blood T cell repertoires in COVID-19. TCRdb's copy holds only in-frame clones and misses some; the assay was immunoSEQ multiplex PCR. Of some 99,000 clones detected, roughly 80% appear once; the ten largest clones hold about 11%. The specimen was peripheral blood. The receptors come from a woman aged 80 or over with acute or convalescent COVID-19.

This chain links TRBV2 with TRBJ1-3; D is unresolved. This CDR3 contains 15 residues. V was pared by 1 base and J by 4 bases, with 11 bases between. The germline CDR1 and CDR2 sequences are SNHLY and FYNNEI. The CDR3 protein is CASSEGQAYGNTIYF. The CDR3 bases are TGTGCCAGCAGTGAAGGGCAGGCTTACGGAAACACCATATATTTT.

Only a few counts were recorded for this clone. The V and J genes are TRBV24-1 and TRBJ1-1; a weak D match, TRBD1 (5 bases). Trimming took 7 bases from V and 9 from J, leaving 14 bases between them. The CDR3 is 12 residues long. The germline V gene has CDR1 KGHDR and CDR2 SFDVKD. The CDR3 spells CATSGGRIKAFF. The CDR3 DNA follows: TGTGCCACCAGCGGGGGACGGATCAAAGCTTTCTTT.

CDR3 loop: CASRPTGLNTGELFF. The CDR3, as DNA: TGTGCCAGCAGGCCGACAGGGTTGAACACCGGGGAGCTGTTTTTT. The chain combines TRBV6-6 with TRBJ2-2; 7 nucleotides align to TRBD1. CDR1 MNHNY and CDR2 SVGAGI come from the germline V gene (reference sequence). V dropped 6 bases and J dropped 1; count of bases not matched to a gene: 5. The CDR3 contains 15 residues.

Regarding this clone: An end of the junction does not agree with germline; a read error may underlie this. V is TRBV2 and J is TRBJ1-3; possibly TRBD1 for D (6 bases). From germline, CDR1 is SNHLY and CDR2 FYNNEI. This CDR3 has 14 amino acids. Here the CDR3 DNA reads TGTGCCAGCAGAGAAGGGGGACTTTGGAACACCATATATTTT. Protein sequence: CASREGGLWNTIYF.

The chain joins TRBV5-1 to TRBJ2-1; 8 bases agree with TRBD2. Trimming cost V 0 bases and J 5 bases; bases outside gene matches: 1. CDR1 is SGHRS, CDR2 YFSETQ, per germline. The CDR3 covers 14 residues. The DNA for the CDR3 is TGCGCCAGCAGCTTGGCGGGGGGGCACAATGAGCAGTTCTTC. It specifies CASSLAGGHNEQFF.

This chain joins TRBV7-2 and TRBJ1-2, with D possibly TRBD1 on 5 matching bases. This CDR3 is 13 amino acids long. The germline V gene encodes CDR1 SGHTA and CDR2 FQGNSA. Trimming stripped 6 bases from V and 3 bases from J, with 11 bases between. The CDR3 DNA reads TGTGCCAGCAGACCGGGGGAGTACTATGGCTACACCTTC. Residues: CASRPGEYYGYTF. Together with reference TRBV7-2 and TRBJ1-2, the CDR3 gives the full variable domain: GAGVSQSPSNKVTEKGKDVELRCDPISGHTALYWYRQSLGQGLEFLIYFQGNSAPDKSGLPSDRFSAERTGGSVSTLTIQRTQQEDSAVYLCASRPGEYYGYTFGSGTRLTVV.

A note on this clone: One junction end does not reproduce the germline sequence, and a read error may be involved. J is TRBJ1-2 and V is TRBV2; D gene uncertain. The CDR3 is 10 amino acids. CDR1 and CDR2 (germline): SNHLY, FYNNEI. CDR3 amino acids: CASSEARIAF. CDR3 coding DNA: TGTGCCAGCAGTGAAGCGAGGATAGCCTTC. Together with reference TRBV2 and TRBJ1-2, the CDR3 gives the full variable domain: EPEVTQTPSHQVTQMGQEVILRCVPISNHLYFYWYRQILGQKVEFLVSFYNNEISEKSEIFDDQFSVERPDGSNFTLKIRSTKLEDSAMYFCASSEARIAFGSGTRLTVV.

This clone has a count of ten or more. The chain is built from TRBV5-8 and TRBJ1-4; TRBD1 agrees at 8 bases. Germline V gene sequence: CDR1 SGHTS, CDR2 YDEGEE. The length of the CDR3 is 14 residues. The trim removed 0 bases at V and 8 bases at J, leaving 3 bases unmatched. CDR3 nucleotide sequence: TGTGCCAGCAGCTTGGGGACAGGGTACGAAAAACTGTTTTTT. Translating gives CASSLGTGYEKLFF. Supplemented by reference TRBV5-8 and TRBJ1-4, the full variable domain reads EAGVTQSPTHLIKTRGQQATLRCSPISGHTSVYWYQQALGLGLQFLLWYDEGEERNRGNFPPRFSGRQFPNYSSELNVNALELEDSALYLCASSLGTGYEKLFFGSGTQLSVL.

The CDR3 DNA reads TGCAGCGTTGGGGTCGACAGGGACTATGGCTACACCTTC. Encoded protein: CSVGVDRDYGYTF. V and J are TRBV29-1 and TRBJ1-2, with TRBD1 identical over 7 bases. V shed 4 bases, J shed 3 bases, and the junction held 5 bases outside the gene matches. Germline loops: CDR1 SQVTM, CDR2 ANQGSEA. This CDR3 has 13 amino acids.

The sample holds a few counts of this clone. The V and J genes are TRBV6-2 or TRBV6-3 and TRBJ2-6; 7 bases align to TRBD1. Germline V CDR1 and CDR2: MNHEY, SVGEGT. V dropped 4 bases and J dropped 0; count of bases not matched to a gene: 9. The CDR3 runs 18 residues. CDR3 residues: CASSSQQGLSSGANVLTF. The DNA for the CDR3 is TGTGCCAGCAGTTCCCAACAGGGGCTCAGCTCTGGGGCCAACGTCCTGACTTTC.

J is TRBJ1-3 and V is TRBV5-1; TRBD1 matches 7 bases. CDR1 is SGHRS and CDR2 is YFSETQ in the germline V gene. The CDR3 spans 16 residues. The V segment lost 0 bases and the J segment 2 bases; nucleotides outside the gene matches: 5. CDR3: CASSLGEGGAGNTIYF. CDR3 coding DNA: TGCGCCAGCAGCTTGGGAGAAGGGGGCGCTGGAAACACCATATATTTT.

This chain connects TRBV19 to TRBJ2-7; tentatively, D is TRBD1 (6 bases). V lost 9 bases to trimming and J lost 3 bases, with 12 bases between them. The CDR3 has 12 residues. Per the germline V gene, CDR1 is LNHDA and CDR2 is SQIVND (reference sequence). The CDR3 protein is CARKQGYYEQYV. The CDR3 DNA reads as TGTGCCAGGAAACAGGGTTACTACGAGCAGTACGTC.

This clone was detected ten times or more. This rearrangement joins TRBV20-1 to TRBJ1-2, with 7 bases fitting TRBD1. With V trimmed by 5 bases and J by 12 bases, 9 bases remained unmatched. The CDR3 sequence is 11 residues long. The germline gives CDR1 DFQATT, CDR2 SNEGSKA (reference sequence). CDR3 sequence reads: CSAEDRSFDTF. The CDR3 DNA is TGCAGTGCTGAGGACAGGTCTTTTGACACCTTC.

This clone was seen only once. As DNA, the CDR3 is TGTGCCAGCGTACAGGGCTACACTGAAGCTTTCTTT. Encoded protein: CASVQGYTEAFF. The chain recombines TRBV28 with TRBJ1-1; possible D gene TRBD1, 6 bases. The CDR3 is 12 residues long. The germline V gene encodes CDR1 MDHEN and CDR2 SYDVKM. Trimming pared 8 bases from V and 3 bases from J, leaving 10 bases between.

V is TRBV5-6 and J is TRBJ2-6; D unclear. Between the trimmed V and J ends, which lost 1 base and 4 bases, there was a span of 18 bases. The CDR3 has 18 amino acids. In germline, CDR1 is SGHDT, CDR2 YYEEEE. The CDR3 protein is CASSLWAGNFVGANVLTF. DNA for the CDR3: TGTGCCAGCAGCTTGTGGGCAGGCAACTTTGTGGGGGCCAACGTCCTGACTTTC.

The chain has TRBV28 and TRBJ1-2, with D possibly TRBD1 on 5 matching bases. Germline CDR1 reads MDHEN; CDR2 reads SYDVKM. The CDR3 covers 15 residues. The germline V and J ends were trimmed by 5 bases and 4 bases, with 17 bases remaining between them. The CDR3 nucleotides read TGTGCCAGCAGTCCCGCTCGGGGGGGATCCTATGGCTACACCTTC. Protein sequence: CASSPARGGSYGYTF.